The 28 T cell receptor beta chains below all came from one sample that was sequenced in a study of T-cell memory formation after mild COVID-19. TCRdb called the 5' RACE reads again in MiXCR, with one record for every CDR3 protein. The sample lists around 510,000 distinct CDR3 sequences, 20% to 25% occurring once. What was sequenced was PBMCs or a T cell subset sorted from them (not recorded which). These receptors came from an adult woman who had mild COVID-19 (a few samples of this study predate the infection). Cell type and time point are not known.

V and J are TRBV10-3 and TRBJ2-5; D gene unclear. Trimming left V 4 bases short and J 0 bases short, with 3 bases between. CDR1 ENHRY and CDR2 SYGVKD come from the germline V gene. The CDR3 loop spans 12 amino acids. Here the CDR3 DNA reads TGTGCCATCAGTGGGGACCAAGAGACCCAGTACTTC. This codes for CAISGDQETQYF.

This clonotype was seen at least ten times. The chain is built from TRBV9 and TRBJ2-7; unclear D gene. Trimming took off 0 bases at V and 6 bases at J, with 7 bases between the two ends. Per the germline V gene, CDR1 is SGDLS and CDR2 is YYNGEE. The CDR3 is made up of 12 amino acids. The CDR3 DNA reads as TGTGCCAGCAGCGTAGAGCTCGGCGAGCAGTACTTC. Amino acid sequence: CASSVELGEQYF. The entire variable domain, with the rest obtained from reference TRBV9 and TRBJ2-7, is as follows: DSGVTQTPKHLITATGQRVTLRCSPRSGDLSVYWYQQSLDQGLQFLIQYYNGEERAKGNILERFSAQQFPDLHSELNLSSLELGDSALYFCASSVELGEQYFGPGTRLTVT.

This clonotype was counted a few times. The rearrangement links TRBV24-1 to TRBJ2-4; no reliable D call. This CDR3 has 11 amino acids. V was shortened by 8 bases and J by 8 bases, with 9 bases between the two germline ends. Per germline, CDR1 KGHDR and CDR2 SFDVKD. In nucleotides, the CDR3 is TGTGCCACCACTAATAAGTACATTCAGTACTTC. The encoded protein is CATTNKYIQYF.

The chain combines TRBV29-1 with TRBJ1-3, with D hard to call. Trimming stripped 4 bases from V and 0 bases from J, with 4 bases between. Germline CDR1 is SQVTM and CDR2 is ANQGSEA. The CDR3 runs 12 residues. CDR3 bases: TGCAGCGTTGGAAACTCTGGAAACACCATATATTTT. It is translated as CSVGNSGNTIYF.

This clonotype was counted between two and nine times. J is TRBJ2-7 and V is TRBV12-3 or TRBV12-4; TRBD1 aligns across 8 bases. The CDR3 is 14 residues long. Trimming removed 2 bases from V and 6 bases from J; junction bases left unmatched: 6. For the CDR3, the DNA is TGTGCCAGCAGTTTAAGACAGGGGCTAGGCGAGCAGTACTTC. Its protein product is CASSLRQGLGEQYF.

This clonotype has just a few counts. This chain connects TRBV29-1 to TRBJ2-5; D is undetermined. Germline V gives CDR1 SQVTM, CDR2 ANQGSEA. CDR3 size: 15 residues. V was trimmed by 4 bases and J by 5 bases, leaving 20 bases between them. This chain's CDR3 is CSVVPSPYNGETQYF. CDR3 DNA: TGCAGCGTTGTCCCCTCTCCCTATAATGGGGAGACCCAGTACTTC. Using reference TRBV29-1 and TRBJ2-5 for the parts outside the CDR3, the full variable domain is SAVISQKPSRDICQRGTSLTIQCQVDSQVTMMFWYRQQPGQSLTLIATANQGSEATYESGFVIDKFPISRPNLTFSTLTVSNMSPEDSSIYLCSVVPSPYNGETQYFGPGTRLLVL.

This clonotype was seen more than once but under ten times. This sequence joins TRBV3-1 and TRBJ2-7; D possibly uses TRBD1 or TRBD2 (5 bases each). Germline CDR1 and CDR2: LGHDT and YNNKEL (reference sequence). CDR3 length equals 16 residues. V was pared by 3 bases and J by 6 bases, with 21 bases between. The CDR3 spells CASSQVSGTYSLEQYF. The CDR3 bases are TGTGCCAGCAGCCAGGTCTCCGGGACCTACAGCCTCGAGCAGTACTTC.

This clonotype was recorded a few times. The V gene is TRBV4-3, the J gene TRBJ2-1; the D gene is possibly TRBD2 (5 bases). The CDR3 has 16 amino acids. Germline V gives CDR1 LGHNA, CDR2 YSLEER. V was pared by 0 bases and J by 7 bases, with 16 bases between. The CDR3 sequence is CASSQDERVMGNEQFF. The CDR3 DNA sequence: TGCGCCAGCAGCCAAGATGAGAGGGTTATGGGGAATGAGCAGTTCTTC.

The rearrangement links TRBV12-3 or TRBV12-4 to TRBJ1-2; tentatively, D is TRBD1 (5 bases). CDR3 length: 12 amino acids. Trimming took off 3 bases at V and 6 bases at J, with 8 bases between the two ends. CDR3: CASSFGADGYTF. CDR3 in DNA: TGTGCCAGCAGTTTCGGGGCCGATGGCTACACCTTC.

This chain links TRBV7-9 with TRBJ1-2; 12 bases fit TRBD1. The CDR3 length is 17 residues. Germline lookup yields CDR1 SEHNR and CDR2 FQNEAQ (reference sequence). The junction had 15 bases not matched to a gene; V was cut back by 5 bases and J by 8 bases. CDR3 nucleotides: TGTGCCAGCAGCCCACCCACCTACGGGACAGGGGGCAAGGGCTACACCTTC. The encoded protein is CASSPPTYGTGGKGYTF.

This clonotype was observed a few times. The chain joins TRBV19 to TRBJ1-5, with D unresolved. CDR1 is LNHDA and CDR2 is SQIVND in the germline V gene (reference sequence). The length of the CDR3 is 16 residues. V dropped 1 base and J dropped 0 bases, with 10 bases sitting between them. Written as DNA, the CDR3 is TGTGCCAGTAGTATAGGCAGACGGACTAGCAATCAGCCCCAGCATTTT. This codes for CASSIGRRTSNQPQHF. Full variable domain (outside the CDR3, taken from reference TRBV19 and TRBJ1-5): DGGITQSPKYLFRKEGQNVTLSCEQNLNHDAMYWYRQDPGQGLRLIYYSQIVNDFQKGDIAEGYSVSREKKESFPLTVTSAQKNPTAFYLCASSIGRRTSNQPQHFGDGTRLSIL.

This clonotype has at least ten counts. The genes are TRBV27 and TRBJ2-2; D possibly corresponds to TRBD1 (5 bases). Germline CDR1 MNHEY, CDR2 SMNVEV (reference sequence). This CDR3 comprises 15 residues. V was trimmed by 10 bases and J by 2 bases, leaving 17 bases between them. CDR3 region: CANIPSGQNTGELFF. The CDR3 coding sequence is TGTGCCAACATCCCATCCGGACAAAACACCGGGGAGCTGTTTTTT.

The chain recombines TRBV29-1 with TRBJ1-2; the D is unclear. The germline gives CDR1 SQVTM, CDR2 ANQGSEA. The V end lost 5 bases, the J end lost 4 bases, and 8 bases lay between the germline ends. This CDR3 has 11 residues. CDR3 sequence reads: CSVWSVYGYTF. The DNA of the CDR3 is TGCAGCGTTTGGTCGGTCTATGGCTACACCTTC. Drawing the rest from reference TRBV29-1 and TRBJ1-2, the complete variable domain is SAVISQKPSRDICQRGTSLTIQCQVDSQVTMMFWYRQQPGQSLTLIATANQGSEATYESGFVIDKFPISRPNLTFSTLTVSNMSPEDSSIYLCSVWSVYGYTFGSGTRLTVV.

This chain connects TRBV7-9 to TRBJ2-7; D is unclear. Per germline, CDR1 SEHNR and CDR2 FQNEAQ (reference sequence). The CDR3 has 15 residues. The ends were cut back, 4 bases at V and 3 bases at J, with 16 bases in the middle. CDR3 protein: CASSSRMVLGYEQYF. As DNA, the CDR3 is TGTGCCAGCAGCTCCCGGATGGTCCTAGGCTACGAGCAGTACTTC.

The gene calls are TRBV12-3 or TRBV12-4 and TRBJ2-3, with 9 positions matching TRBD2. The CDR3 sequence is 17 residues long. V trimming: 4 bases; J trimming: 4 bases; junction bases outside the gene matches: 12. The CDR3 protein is CASSSQTSGSWADTQYF. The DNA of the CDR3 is TGTGCCAGCAGTTCCCAGACTAGCGGTTCATGGGCAGATACGCAGTATTTT.

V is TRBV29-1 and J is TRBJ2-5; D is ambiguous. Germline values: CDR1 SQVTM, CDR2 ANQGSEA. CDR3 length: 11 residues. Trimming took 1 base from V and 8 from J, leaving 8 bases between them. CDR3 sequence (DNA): TGCAGCGTTGAAGGTTTTCCTACCCAGTACTTC. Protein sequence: CSVEGFPTQYF.

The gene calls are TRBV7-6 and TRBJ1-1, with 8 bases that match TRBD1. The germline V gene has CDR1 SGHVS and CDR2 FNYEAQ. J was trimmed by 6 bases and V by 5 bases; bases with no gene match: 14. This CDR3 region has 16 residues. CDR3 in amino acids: CASSRRQGPRGAEAFF. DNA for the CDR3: TGTGCCAGCAGCAGACGACAGGGGCCCCGGGGAGCTGAAGCTTTCTTT.

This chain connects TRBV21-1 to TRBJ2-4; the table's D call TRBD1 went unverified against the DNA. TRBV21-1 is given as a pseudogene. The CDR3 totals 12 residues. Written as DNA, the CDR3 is TGTGCCAGCGGGGACAGGGTCGGCATTCAGTACTTC. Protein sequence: CASGDRVGIQYF.

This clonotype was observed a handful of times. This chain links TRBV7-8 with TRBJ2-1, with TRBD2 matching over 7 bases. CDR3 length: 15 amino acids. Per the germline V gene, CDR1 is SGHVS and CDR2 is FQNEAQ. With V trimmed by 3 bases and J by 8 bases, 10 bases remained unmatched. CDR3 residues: CASSFVAGVFDEQFF. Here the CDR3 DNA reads TGTGCCAGCAGCTTCGTTGCGGGAGTGTTTGATGAGCAGTTCTTC.

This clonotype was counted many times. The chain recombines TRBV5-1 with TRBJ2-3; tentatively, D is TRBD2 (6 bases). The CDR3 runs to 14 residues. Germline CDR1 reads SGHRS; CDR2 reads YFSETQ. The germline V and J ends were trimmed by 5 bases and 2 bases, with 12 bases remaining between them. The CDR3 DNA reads TGCGCCAGCAGGTCCGGGGGTTCCACAGATACGCAGTATTTT. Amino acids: CASRSGGSTDTQYF.

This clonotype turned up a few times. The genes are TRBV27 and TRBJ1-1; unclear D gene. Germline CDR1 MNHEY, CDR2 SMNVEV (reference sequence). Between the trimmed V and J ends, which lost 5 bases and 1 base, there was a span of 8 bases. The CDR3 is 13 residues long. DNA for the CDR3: TGTGCCAGCAGTGTCCCCCCGAACACTGAAGCTTTCTTT. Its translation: CASSVPPNTEAFF.

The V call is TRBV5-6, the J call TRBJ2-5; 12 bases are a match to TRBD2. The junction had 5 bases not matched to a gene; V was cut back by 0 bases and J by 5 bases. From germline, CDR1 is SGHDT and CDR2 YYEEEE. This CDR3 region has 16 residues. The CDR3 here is CASSLGLAGVRETQYF. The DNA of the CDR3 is TGTGCCAGCAGCTTGGGACTAGCGGGAGTCCGGGAGACCCAGTACTTC.

CDR3 amino acids: CASRSRSSYEQYF. DNA of the CDR3: TGTGCCAGCAGATCACGTAGCTCCTACGAGCAGTACTTC. The rearrangement uses TRBV7-9 and TRBJ2-7; no definite D call. Trimming pared 6 bases from V and 0 bases from J, leaving 9 bases between. The CDR3 length is 13 residues. Germline CDR1 reads SEHNR; CDR2 reads FQNEAQ (reference sequence).

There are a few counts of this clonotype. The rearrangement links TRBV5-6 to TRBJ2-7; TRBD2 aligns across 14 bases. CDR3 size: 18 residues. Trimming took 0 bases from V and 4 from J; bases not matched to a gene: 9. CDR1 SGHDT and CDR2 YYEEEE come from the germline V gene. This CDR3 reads CASSLALTSGRALYEQYF. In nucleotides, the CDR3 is TGTGCCAGCAGCTTGGCCCTGACTAGCGGGAGGGCTCTGTACGAGCAGTACTTC.

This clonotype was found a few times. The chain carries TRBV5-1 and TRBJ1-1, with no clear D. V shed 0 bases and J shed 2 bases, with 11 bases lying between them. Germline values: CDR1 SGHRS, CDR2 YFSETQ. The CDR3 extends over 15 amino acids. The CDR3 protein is CASSLDSFYNTEAFF. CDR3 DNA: TGCGCCAGCAGCTTGGACAGCTTTTATAACACTGAAGCTTTCTTT. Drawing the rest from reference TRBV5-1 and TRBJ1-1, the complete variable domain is KAGVTQTPRYLIKTRGQQVTLSCSPISGHRSVSWYQQTPGQGLQFLFEYFSETQRNKGNFPGRFSGRQFSNSRSEMNVSTLELGDSALYLCASSLDSFYNTEAFFGQGTRLTVV.

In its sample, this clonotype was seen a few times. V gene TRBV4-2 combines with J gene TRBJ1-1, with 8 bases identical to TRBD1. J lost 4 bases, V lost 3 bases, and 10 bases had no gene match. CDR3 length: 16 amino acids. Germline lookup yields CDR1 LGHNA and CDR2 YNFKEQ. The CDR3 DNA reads TGTGCCAGCAGCCAGGGCCGGACAGGGATAGTCACTGAAGCTTTCTTT. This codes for CASSQGRTGIVTEAFF.

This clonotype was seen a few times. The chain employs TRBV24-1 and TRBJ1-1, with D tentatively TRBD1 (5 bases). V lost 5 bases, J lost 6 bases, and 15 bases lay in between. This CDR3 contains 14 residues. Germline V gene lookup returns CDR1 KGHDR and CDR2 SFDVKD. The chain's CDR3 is CATSGGLSPAEAFF. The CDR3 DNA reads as TGTGCCACCAGTGGGGGCCTCTCTCCTGCTGAAGCTTTCTTT.

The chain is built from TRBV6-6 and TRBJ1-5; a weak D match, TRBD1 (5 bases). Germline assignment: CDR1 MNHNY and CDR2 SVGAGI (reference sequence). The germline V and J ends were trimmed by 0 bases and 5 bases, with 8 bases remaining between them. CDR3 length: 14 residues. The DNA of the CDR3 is TGTGCCAGCAGTTACTCGGACACCTATCAGCCCCAGCATTTT. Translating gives CASSYSDTYQPQHF.